The 20 T cell receptor beta chains below were found in one sample sequenced in a study of post-analysis software for immune sequencing data. Whole-study findings and limits: Patients used about five TRBV segments, including TRBV5-6, TRBV5-1 and TRBV20-1, more often than controls.

Which antigens these TCRs recognize remains unknown. Carried by the TCR beta cDNA libraries were unique molecular identifiers. TCRdb fed the PCR reads into MiXCR, producing one record per CDR3 protein. The sample lists about 810,000 distinct CDR3 sequences, around 50% occurring once. Sequenced: blood. The receptors shown here come from a girl under 18 with multiple sclerosis.

The chain carries TRBV5-1 and TRBJ2-5; 12 bases match TRBD2. Germline V lookup: CDR1 SGHRS, CDR2 YFSETQ. The CDR3 extends over 15 amino acids. Germline trimming cut 4 bases from V and 1 base from J; bases unmatched to any gene: 2. CDR3 sequence reads: CASSASGRAQETQYF. DNA for the CDR3: TGCGCCAGCAGCGCTAGCGGGAGGGCCCAAGAGACCCAGTACTTC.

V is TRBV9 and J is TRBJ2-3, with 14 bases lining up with TRBD2. The length of the CDR3 is 17 residues. CDR1 is SGDLS, CDR2 YYNGEE, per germline. V gave up 3 bases and J gave up 5 bases; unmatched junction bases: 8. CDR3 region: CASSGPGTSGRIDTQYF. The CDR3 region has the DNA TGTGCCAGCAGCGGCCCCGGGACTAGCGGGAGAATAGATACGCAGTATTTT.

The chain joins TRBV10-3 to TRBJ2-7, with a weak D call TRBD2 (6 bases). The J call may be faulty, since TRBJ2-5 better matches the DNA end. Germline CDR1 and CDR2: ENHRY and SYGVKD. The CDR3 runs 22 residues. CDR3 region: CAISESSMMELASVSFRETQYF. In DNA, the CDR3 is TGTGCCATCAGTGAGTCCTCGATGATGGAACTTGCTAGCGTTTCCTTTCGGGAGACCCAGTACTTC.

The J gene is TRBJ2-3, the V gene TRBV2, with 10 bases fitting TRBD2. The V segment lost 5 bases and the J segment 0 bases; nucleotides outside the gene matches: 5. Germline V lookup: CDR1 SNHLY, CDR2 FYNNEI. CDR3 length: 16 residues. CDR3 nucleotides: TGTGCCAGCAGTCGCCTAGCGGGGGCTAGCACAGATACGCAGTATTTT. Translating gives CASSRLAGASTDTQYF.

This clonotype was observed a few times. The V gene is TRBV7-2, the J gene TRBJ1-1; tentatively, D is TRBD1 (6 bases). Per germline, CDR1 SGHTA and CDR2 FQGNSA. Trimming took off 0 bases at V and 6 bases at J, with 17 bases between the two ends. CDR3 size: 16 residues. The CDR3 sequence: CASSLAQDRPTPEAFF. The CDR3 DNA is TGTGCCAGCAGCTTAGCGCAGGACAGACCGACCCCTGAAGCTTTCTTT. Full variable domain (rest looked up from reference TRBV7-2 and TRBJ1-1): GAGVSQSPSNKVTEKGKDVELRCDPISGHTALYWYRQSLGQGLEFLIYFQGNSAPDKSGLPSDRFSAERTGGSVSTLTIQRTQQEDSAVYLCASSLAQDRPTPEAFFGQGTRLTVV.

This clonotype was found once. This chain links TRBV6-5 with TRBJ2-4; 10 bases map to TRBD1. Gene TRBJ2-7 matches the end of the DNA better, so the J call may be wrong. The germline gives CDR1 MNHEY, CDR2 SVGAGI. The CDR3 has 15 residues. CDR3 region: CASSAGQGKTYEQYF. As DNA, the CDR3 is TGTGCCAGCAGTGCGGGACAGGGGAAAACCTACGAGCAGTACTTC.

This chain uses TRBV15 with TRBJ2-4; D gene unclear. The CDR3 totals 14 residues. Germline V gives CDR1 LNHNV, CDR2 YYDKDF (reference sequence). V was trimmed by 5 bases and J by 8 bases, leaving 16 bases between them. The CDR3 region is CATSSSAASYIQYF. The CDR3, as DNA: TGTGCCACCAGCTCCTCGGCTGCGAGCTACATTCAGTACTTC.

V is TRBV18 and J is TRBJ2-7, with TRBD2 matching 9 bases. Per germline, CDR1 KGHSH and CDR2 LQKENI. Trimming at V came to 6 bases and at J to 6 bases, leaving 6 bases not matched to a gene. There are 13 residues in the CDR3. CDR3 amino acids: CASSTGTSSEQYF. The CDR3, as DNA: TGTGCCAGCTCGACCGGGACTAGCAGCGAGCAGTACTTC.

This rearrangement joins TRBV7-9 to TRBJ2-3; tentative D call: TRBD1 (5 bases). The CDR3 has 15 amino acids. The germline gives CDR1 SEHNR, CDR2 FQNEAQ (reference sequence). The V gene lost 5 bases and the J gene lost 0 bases, with 12 bases spanning the gap. The CDR3: CASSIKAGSTDTQYF. The CDR3 DNA follows: TGTGCCAGCAGCATCAAGGCAGGGAGCACAGATACGCAGTATTTT. The full variable domain, in which reference TRBV7-9 and TRBJ2-3 provide the parts outside the CDR3, is DTGVSQNPRHKITKRGQNVTFRCDPISEHNRLYWYRQTLGQGPEFLTYFQNEAQLEKSRLLSDRFSAERPKGSFSTLEIQRTEQGDSAMYLCASSIKAGSTDTQYFGPGTRLTVL.

This clonotype was observed a handful of times. The J gene is TRBJ1-2, the V gene TRBV12-3 or TRBV12-4; D might be TRBD1 (5 bases). This CDR3 has 15 amino acids. Trimming removed 7 bases from V and 2 bases from J, with 17 bases in between. The CDR3 DNA reads as TGTGCCAGCACCCCACGGCACAGACAGAACTATGGCTACACCTTC. This sequence encodes CASTPRHRQNYGYTF.

This clonotype was detected a few times. V is TRBV24-1 and J is TRBJ2-1; 8 bases line up with TRBD1. The CDR3 contains 16 residues. Germline V gene data show CDR1 as KGHDR and CDR2 as SFDVKD. V shed 7 bases and J 9 bases; nucleotides not matched to a gene: 16. The CDR3 here is CATSQPVGQGGGEQFF. The CDR3 coding sequence is TGTGCCACCAGCCAACCCGTAGGACAGGGTGGAGGTGAGCAGTTCTTC.

The table lists this clonotype with a few counts. The chain couples TRBV10-3 to TRBJ2-5, with 9 bases fitting TRBD2. Germline trimming cut 6 bases from V and 1 base from J; bases unmatched to any gene: 6. In germline, CDR1 is ENHRY, CDR2 SYGVKD. This CDR3 has 15 amino acids. The CDR3 DNA is TGTGCCATCAGCTTGACTAGCGGAAGCCAAGAGACCCAGTACTTC. This encodes CAISLTSGSQETQYF.

This clonotype was detected a few times. CDR3 sequence reads: CASSIDSLNTEAFF. The CDR3 DNA sequence: TGTGCCAGTAGTATTGACAGCTTGAACACTGAAGCTTTCTTT. The chain has TRBV19 and TRBJ1-1; a possible D gene is TRBD1 (5 bases). Deletions cut 3 bases from V and 0 bases from J, with 8 bases between. Germline values: CDR1 LNHDA, CDR2 SQIVND (reference sequence). The CDR3 has 14 amino acids.

This chain joins TRBV5-1 and TRBJ2-1; 7 bases map to TRBD1. V lost 4 bases and J lost 7; bases outside the gene matches: 8. The CDR3 is made up of 14 amino acids. CDR1 and CDR2 (germline): SGHRS, YFSETQ. CDR3 region: CASSEDRLKNEQFF. Here the CDR3 DNA reads TGCGCCAGCAGCGAGGACAGGCTGAAAAATGAGCAGTTCTTC.

The chain combines TRBV10-3 with TRBJ2-1; tentatively, D is TRBD1 (5 bases). This CDR3 contains 14 residues. Germline assignment: CDR1 ENHRY and CDR2 SYGVKD. Trimming stripped 6 bases from V and 8 bases from J, with 17 bases between. The CDR3 here is CAIRATGLDDEQFF. CDR3 nucleotide sequence: TGTGCCATCAGAGCTACAGGTTTGGACGATGAGCAGTTCTTC.

CDR3 sequence: CASSSLGGGGYNEQFF. In nucleotides, the CDR3 is TGTGCCAGTAGTAGCCTTGGGGGCGGGGGATACAATGAGCAGTTCTTC. The V call is TRBV19, the J call TRBJ2-1, with D possibly TRBD2 on 7 matching bases. In germline, CDR1 is LNHDA, CDR2 SQIVND (reference sequence). Trimming shortened V by 4 bases and J by 4 bases, and 17 bases separated the two germline ends. CDR3 length equals 16 residues.

In its sample, this clonotype was seen a few times. The V call is TRBV5-1, the J call TRBJ2-3, with TRBD2 identical over 10 bases. CDR1 is SGHRS and CDR2 is YFSETQ in the germline V gene. Trimming took 0 bases from V and 0 from J; bases not matched to a gene: 4. This CDR3 has 17 amino acids. The CDR3 reads CASSLAGLAASTDTQYF. CDR3 DNA: TGCGCCAGCAGCTTGGCCGGACTAGCGGCAAGCACAGATACGCAGTATTTT. The variable domain in full, completed from reference TRBV5-1 and TRBJ2-3, reads KAGVTQTPRYLIKTRGQQVTLSCSPISGHRSVSWYQQTPGQGLQFLFEYFSETQRNKGNFPGRFSGRQFSNSRSEMNVSTLELGDSALYLCASSLAGLAASTDTQYFGPGTRLTVL.

This clonotype has more than one count but fewer than ten. V gene TRBV5-1 combines with J gene TRBJ2-2, with D perhaps TRBD2 (6 bases). The V and J ends lost 3 bases and 8 bases respectively, with 20 bases between them. Germline V gene data show CDR1 as SGHRS and CDR2 as YFSETQ. The CDR3 spans 16 residues. The chain's CDR3 is CASSSGTPALGGELFF. Here the CDR3 DNA reads TGCGCCAGCAGCTCCGGGACTCCAGCCTTAGGAGGGGAGCTGTTTTTT.

Regarding this clonotype: The junction and the germline gene differ at one end; a read error may be behind it. The chain links TRBV5-1 to TRBJ1-4, with a tentative D call TRBD1 (5 bases). Looked up from germline, CDR1 is SGHRS and CDR2 is YFSETQ. This CDR3 region has 14 residues. CDR3 coding DNA: TGCGCCAGCAGCTTGGAACAGGCAGGAGAAAAACGGTTTTTT. Protein product: CASSLEQAGEKRFF.

This sequence joins TRBV20-1 and TRBJ2-1, with 8 bases that match TRBD2. With 0 bases clipped from V and 2 bases from J, the junction kept 6 bases outside the gene matches. Per the germline V gene, CDR1 is DFQATT and CDR2 is SNEGSKA (reference sequence). CDR3 length equals 16 residues. This CDR3 is CSARDLSGGAYNEQFF. The CDR3, as DNA: TGCAGTGCTAGAGATCTGAGCGGGGGAGCCTACAATGAGCAGTTCTTC.